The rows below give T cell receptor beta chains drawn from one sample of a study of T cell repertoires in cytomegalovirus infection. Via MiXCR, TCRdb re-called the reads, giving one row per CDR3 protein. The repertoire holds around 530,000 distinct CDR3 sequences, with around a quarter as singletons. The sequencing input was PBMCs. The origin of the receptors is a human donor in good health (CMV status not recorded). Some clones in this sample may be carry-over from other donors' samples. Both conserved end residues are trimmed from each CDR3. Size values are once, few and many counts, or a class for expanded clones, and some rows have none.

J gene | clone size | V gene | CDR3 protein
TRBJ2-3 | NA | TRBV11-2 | ASRGASGRRDTQY
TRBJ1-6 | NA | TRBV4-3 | ASSQDGKGGKLH
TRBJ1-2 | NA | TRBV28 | ASSASVANYGYT
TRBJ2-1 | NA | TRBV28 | PSSLPGTGGINHNEQF
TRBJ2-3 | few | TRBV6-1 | ASRKLAGGPGTDTQY
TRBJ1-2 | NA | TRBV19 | ASSIATVIHGYT
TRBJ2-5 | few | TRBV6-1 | ASSSGTGLQETQY
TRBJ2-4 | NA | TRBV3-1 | ASSQGGPAKNIQY
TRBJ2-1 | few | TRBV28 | ASSLGHINEQF
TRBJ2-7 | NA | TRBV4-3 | ASSQDGPGPSYEQY
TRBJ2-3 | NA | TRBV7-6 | ASSPAGRDTQY
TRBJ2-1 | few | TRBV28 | ASSGELPRQF
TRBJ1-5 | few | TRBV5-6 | ASSRGGGGGSNQPQH
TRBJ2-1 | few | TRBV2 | ASSEWGSGRSLYNEQF
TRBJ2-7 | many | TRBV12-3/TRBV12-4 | ASSPVTGPREQY
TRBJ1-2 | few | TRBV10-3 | AISAGYGYT
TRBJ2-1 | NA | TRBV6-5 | ASSYSSGQGGEEQF
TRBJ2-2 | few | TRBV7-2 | ASRQGIGELF
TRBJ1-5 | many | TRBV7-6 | ASSQGTASNQPQH
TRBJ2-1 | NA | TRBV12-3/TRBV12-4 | ASSSRGSGEQF
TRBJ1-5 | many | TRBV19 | ASSIVAGQGVQPQH
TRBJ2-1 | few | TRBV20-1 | SASMPGRGYNEQF
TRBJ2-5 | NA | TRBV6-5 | ASRSGPETQY
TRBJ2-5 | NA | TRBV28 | ASSLSGSNQY
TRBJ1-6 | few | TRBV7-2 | ASSLGGQGMNSPLH
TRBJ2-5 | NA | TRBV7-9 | ASSLIGLETQY
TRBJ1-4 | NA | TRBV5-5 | ASSLQGASHEKLF
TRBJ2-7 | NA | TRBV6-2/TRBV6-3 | ASSHIGTGYEQY
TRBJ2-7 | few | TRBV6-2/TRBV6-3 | ASSTGTAVYEQY
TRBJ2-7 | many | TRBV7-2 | ASSLSRNYEQY
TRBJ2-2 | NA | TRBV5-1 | ASSELAGPPGAGELF
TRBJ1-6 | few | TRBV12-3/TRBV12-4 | ASRPHSPLH
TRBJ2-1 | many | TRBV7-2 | ASTYNGYNEQF
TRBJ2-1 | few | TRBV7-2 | ASSLEGGFPDTERYNEQF
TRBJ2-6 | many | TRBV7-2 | ASSLRWGDRQPSGANVLT
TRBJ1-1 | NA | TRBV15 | ATSRDGDTEAF
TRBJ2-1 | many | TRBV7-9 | ASSLYRRNEQF
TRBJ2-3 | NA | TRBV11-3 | ASRFGLAGTDTQY
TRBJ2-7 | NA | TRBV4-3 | ASSQTRTGPYEQY
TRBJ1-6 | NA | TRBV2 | ARPDRGRNSPLH
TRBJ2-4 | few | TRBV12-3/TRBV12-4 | ASSGPLRLARRDIQY
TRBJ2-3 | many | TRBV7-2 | ASSPTSRTDTQY
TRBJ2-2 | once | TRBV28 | ASSTPVGELF
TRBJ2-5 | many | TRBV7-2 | ASSSGGRETQY
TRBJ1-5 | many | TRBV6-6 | ASSGDSYNQPQH
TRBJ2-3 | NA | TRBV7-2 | ASSSLAGRGDTQY
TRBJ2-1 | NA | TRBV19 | ASKGLWPTESYNEQF
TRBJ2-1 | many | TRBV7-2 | ASSVEPLRSTYNEQF
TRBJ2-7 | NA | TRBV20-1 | SAGTPPAYEQY
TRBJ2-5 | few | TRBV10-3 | AISDLQETQY
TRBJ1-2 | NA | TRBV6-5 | ASRNVGVHGYT
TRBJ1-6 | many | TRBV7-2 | ASSLGISNSPLH
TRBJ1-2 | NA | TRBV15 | ATSAGTGGSDGYT
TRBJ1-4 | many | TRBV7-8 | ASSLGDLKNEKLF
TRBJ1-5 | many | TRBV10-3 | AISESTGQPQH
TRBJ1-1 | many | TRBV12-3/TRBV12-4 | ASSPGQGGTEAF
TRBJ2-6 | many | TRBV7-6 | ASSLDGANVLT
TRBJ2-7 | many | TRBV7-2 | ASSLSLGQGSYEQY
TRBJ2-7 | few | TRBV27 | ASANRGLAGVREQY
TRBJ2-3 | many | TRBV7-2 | ASSLGRLAGDFTDTQY